This T cell receptor beta chain originates from a study of cytomegalovirus exposure and HLA in healthy donors (dated by TCRdb to the late 2010s). For the study in its entirety: A later analysis indicated that the 120 validation repertoires were generated on the platform also employed for the 700 or so repertoires of the first cohort. The study aimed to test whether cataloging public T cell receptors could reveal signatures of past pathogen exposure. In addition to the first cohort of 666 subjects, a separate validation cohort of 100 to 150 different subjects was used. The study combined high-throughput TCR immunosequencing, statistical association of individual TCRs with disease status, and machine learning to predict cytomegalovirus infection status.

Receptors were amplified or captured by the immunoSEQ multiplex PCR assay. Regarding the original processing steps: To diagnose cytomegalovirus status from the catalog of TCR beta chain sequences, a statistical classification framework was built. What TCRdb holds here is the immuneACCESS table cut down to in-frame rearrangements. Part of the clones is not present; checked against another copy, under half of the missing clones reflect an unresolved V gene, and the others are unexplained. V, J and clone size are those of that table, while D and trimming were read from the DNA. The sample yields roughly 100,000 clones; around 89% were counted once. The leading ten clones occupy about 1.8% of the sample. About this clone: The specificity of this receptor is unknown. No base quality information exists; no much larger clone differs at one position.

The donors belonged to the validation cohort of approximately 130 subjects, which was separate from the approximately 700-subject first cohort. The paper's findings and limits, for the study overall: The study gave a list of 150 to 200 TCR beta chains associated with cytomegalovirus. A few of the identified cytomegalovirus-associated TCR beta chains were confirmed in vitro to be specific for cytomegalovirus antigens. The classifier was reported to diagnose cytomegalovirus status with high specificity and sensitivity in both the original and validation cohorts. The validation cohort had no HLA typing available for a later analysis, so co-occurrence within that cohort was assessed over all 120 repertoires. While some public TCRs were present in many individuals, most TCR sequences turned up only very rarely across donors. According to the authors, the approach could potentially be generalized to other disease states and immunological phenotypes. Of the cluster scores, 85% to 95% were above 0 in a later analysis, which found that TCRs clustered in the first cohort also tended to co-occur in the 120 validation repertoires.

The CDR3 contains 14 residues, cysteine and phenylalanine counted. Left in the record is the CDR3 DNA by itself, 42 bases read in frame from the first base. V is clipped by 4 bases and J by 6 bases, and the sequence between their germline boundaries is 13 bases long. Sequences LNHDA (CDR1) and SQIVND (CDR2) are obtained from the germline V gene (reference sequence). The TCR comes from a woman under 30 in good health and CMV-seropositive. Source material: PBMCs. The chain is made from TRBV19 and TRBJ2-1, with a weak D call of TRBD2 (6 bases match). The CDR3 reads CASSSGVQGNEQFF. The DNA is TGTGCCAGTAGTAGCGGGGTTCAGGGCAATGAGCAGTTCTTC.